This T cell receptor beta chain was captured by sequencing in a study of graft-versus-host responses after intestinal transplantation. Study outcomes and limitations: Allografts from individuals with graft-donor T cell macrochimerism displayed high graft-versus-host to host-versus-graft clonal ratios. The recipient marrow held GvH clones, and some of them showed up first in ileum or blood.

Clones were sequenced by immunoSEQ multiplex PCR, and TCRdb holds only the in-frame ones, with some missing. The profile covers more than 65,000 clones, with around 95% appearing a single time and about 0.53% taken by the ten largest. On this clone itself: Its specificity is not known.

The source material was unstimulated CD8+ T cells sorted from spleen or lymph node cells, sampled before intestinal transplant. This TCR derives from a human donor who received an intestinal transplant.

The CDR3 region is CASSQETSGSTDTQYF. DNA for the CDR3: TGCGCCAGCAGCCAAGAAACTAGCGGGAGCACAGATACGCAGTATTTT. V gene TRBV4-1 combines with J gene TRBJ2-3, with 9 bases identical to TRBD2. In germline, CDR1 is MGHRA, CDR2 YSYEKL. There are 16 residues in the CDR3. The V segment lost 0 bases and the J segment 0 bases; nucleotides outside the gene matches: 1.